Detailed here is one T cell receptor (beta chain). Its antigen is unknown. The sample holds no much larger clone one base away, and base qualities are not on file. At diagnosis, tumor, uninvolved tumor-adjacent lung and peripheral blood were collected and then preserved as a mix of FFPE and fresh-frozen material. Blood samples were analyzed as peripheral blood mononuclear cells for TCR repertoire profiling. The immunoSEQ Assay was used to sequence TCR beta CDR3 regions from DNA. In the original analysis: T cell density was computed as TCR beta template counts normalized to usable DNA estimated by amplifying housekeeping genes. Using the preseqR package, richness was estimated by extrapolating to 120,000 templates for tissue samples and 400,000 templates for PBMC samples. Clonality was taken to be one minus Pielou's evenness. To identify tissue-enriched TCRs, differential abundance testing was run on productive amino-acid clonotypes with a minimum total count of 5 and an alpha of 0.1. The Jaccard Index and the Morisita Overlap Index were used to quantify repertoire overlap between compartments. GLIPH grouped TCR beta CDR3s together with public tetramer-defined viral CDR3s, and a viral motif had to include at least three viral sequences and show V-gene enrichment. TCRdb's version of the immuneACCESS table is confined to in-frame rearrangements and falls short of the full clone set. An unresolved V gene accounts for under half of the shortfall where checked; the remainder is of unknown origin. V and J calls and clone size are as listed in that table; D and trimming were resolved from the DNA. The sample yields roughly 48,000 clones; roughly 80% were counted once. The ten largest clones add up to about 17% of the sample.

This record belongs to a study of T cells in localized non-small cell lung cancer (dated by TCRdb to about 2020). Study-level background: The study analyzed T cell repertoires of a few hundred early-stage NSCLC patients, comparing tumors and uninvolved tumor-adjacent lungs. A mean age of around 66 years was recorded for the NSCLC patients, of whom roughly 130 were male and 95 to 110 were female. All 250 or so NSCLC patients in the cohort were treatment-naive and had localized lung tumors that were resected. Broader findings and caveats from the paper: The highest T cell clonality was observed in uninvolved tumor-adjacent lung, where clonality exceeded that of tumor, suggesting that antigenic responses were more focused in uninvolved tumor-adjacent lung. Multi-region tumor sequencing was not performed, so intratumor heterogeneity could not be excluded. Because the study design was exploratory, TCR variables were selected using unadjusted p-values without false-discovery rate correction. A median of approximately 57 of the top 100 tumor clones were detected in paired uninvolved adjacent lung, and approximately 28 of these tumor clones were also found among the top 100 clones of the paired uninvolved adjacent lung. Higher T cell density in blood was associated with longer overall survival, whereas higher clonality in adjacent lung was associated with shorter survival.

Measured from the cysteine to the phenylalanine, the CDR3 is 12 residues long. Left in the record is the CDR3 DNA by itself, 36 bases read in frame from the first base. CDR1 and CDR2, looked up from the germline V gene, are MRHNA and SNTAGT. The V end loses 4 bases and the J end loses 3 bases, and a stretch of 7 bases separates them. The sequence came from a man aged 40 to 70 with stage I squamous cell lung carcinoma. The sequence is built from TRBV6-4 and TRBJ2-7; D gene: possibly TRBD2, on 5 matching bases. Sequencing was performed on peripheral blood, taken before any cancer treatment. The nucleotide sequence reads as follows: TGTGCCAGCAGTGGGGAGCACTACGAGCAGTACTTC. This is translated as CASSGEHYEQYF.